This paragraph covers one T cell receptor beta chain sequence. Antigen: not known. TCRdb keeps only in-frame clones here, not all; method: immunoSEQ multiplex PCR. The sample yields tens of thousands of clones, about 93% seen once. This sample was taken from a study of graft-versus-host responses after intestinal transplantation. The wider study: Anti-thymocyte globulin induction preceded three to four years of tacrolimus and steroid maintenance in all recipients.

The germline V and J ends were trimmed by 6 bases and 2 bases, with 11 bases remaining between them. The germline V gene has CDR1 SGHTA and CDR2 FQGNSA. The CDR3 spans 13 residues. Overall study results and limits: Detection of GvH clones occurred in recipient marrow, and some had their first appearance in ileum or blood. Allografts from individuals with graft-donor T cell macrochimerism displayed high graft-versus-host to host-versus-graft clonal ratios.

The chain couples TRBV7-2 to TRBJ2-7; weak D call: TRBD1 (6 bases). The sequence came from a human donor who received an intestinal transplant. Sequenced material: unstimulated CD8+ T cells sorted from spleen or lymph node cells, taken before intestinal transplant. The CDR3 DNA follows: TGTGCCAGCAGTTTGGACAGCGCCTACGAGCAGTACTTC. It encodes CASSLDSAYEQYF. Combining the CDR3 with reference TRBV7-2 and TRBJ2-7 gives the whole variable domain GAGVSQSPSNKVTEKGKDVELRCDPISGHTALYWYRQSLGQGLEFLIYFQGNSAPDKSGLPSDRFSAERTGGSVSTLTIQRTQQEDSAVYLCASSLDSAYEQYFGPGTRLTVT.